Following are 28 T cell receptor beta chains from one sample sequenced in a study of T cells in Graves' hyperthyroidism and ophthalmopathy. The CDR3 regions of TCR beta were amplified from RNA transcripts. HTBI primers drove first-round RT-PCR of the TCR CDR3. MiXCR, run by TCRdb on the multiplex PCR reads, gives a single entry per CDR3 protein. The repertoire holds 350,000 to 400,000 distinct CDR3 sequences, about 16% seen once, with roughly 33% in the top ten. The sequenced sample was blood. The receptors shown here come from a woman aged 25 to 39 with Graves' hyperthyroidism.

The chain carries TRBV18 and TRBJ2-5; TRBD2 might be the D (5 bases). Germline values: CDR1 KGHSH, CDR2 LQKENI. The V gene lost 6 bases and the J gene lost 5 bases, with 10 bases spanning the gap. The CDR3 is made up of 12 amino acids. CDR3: CASSRTGETQYF. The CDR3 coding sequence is TGTGCCAGCTCCCGGACGGGGGAGACCCAGTACTTC.

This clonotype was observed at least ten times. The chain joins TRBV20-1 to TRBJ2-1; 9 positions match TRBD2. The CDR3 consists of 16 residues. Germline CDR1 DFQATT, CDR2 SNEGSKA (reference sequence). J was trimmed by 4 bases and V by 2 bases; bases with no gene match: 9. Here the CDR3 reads CSARSYGGRAYNEQFF. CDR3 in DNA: TGCAGTGCTAGAAGTTATGGCGGGAGGGCATACAATGAGCAGTTCTTC.

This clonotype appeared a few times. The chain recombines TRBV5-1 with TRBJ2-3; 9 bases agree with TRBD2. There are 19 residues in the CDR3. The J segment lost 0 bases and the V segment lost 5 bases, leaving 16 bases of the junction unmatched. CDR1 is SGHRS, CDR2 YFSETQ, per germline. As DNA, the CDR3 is TGCGCCAGCAGGGGACTAGCTGGATCCTATTCATCTAGCACAGATACGCAGTATTTT. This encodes CASRGLAGSYSSSTDTQYF.

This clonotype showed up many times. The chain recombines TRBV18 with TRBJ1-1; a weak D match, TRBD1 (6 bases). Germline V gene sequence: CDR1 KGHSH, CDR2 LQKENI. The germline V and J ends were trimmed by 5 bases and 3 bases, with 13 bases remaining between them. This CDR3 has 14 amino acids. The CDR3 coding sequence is TGTGCCAGCTCAGCAGACAGGACCTACACTGAAGCTTTCTTT. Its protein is CASSADRTYTEAFF.

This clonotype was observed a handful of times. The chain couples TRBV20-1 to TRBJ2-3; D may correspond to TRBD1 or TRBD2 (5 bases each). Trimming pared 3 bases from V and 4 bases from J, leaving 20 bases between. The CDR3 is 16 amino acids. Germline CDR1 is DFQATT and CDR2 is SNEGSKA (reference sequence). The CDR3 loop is CSARLRGFTVADTQYF. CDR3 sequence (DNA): TGCAGTGCTAGGTTACGGGGCTTTACGGTGGCAGATACGCAGTATTTT.

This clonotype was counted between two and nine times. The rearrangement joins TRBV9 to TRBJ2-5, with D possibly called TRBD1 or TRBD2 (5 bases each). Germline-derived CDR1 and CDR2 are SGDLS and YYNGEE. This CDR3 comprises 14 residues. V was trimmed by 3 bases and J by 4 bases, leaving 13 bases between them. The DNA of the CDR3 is TGTGCCAGCAGCGCAGGCACTAGGGGAGAGACCCAGTACTTC. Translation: CASSAGTRGETQYF.

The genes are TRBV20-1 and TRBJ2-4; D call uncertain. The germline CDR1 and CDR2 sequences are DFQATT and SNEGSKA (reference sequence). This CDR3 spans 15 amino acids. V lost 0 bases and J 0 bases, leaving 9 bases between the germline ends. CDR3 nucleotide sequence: TGCAGTGCTAGAGAGGGTAGCCTAGCCAAAAACATTCAGTACTTC. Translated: CSAREGSLAKNIQYF.

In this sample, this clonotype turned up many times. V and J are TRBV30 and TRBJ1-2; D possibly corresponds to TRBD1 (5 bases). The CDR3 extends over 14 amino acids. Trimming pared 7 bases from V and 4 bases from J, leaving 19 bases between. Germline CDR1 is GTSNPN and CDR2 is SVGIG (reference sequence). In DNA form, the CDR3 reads TGTGCCTTGGGACCTTCGGGTTTCACCTATGGCTACACCTTC. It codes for CALGPSGFTYGYTF. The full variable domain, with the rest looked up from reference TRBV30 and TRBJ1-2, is SQTIHQWPATLVQPVGSPLSLECTVEGTSNPNLYWYRQAAGRGLQLLFYSVGIGQISSEVPQNLSASRPQDRQFILSSKKLLLSDSGFYLCALGPSGFTYGYTFGSGTRLTVV.

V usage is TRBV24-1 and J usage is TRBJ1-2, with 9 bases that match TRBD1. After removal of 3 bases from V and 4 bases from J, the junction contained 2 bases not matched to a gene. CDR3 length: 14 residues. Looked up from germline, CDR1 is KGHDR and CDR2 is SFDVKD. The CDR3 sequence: CATSDRTGAYGYTF. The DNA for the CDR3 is TGTGCCACCAGTGATCGGACAGGGGCCTATGGCTACACCTTC.

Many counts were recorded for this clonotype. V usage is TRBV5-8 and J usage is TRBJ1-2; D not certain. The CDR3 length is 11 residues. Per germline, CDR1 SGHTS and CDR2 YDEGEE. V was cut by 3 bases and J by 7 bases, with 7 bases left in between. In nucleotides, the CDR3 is TGTGCCAGCAGCTGGAGCAGTGGCTACACCTTC. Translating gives CASSWSSGYTF.

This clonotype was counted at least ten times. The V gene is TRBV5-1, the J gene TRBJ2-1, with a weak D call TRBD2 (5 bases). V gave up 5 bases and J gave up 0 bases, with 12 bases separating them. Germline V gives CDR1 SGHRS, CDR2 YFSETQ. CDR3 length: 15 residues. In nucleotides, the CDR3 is TGCGCCAGCAGGGAGCGGCCAAGCTCCTACAATGAGCAGTTCTTC. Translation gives CASRERPSSYNEQFF.

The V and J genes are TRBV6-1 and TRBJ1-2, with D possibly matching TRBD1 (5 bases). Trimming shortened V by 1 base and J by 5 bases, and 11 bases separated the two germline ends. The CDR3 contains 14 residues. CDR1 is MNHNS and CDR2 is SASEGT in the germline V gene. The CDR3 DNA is TGTGCCAGCAGTGAAGGAGGGGCTTCTTATGGCTACACCTTC. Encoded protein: CASSEGGASYGYTF.

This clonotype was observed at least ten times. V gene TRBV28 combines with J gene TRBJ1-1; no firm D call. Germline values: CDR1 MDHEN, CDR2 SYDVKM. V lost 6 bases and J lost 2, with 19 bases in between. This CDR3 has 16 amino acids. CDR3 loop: CASSRPGSLRNTEAFF. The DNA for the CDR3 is TGTGCCAGCAGCCGCCCCGGGTCGTTGAGAAACACTGAAGCTTTCTTT.

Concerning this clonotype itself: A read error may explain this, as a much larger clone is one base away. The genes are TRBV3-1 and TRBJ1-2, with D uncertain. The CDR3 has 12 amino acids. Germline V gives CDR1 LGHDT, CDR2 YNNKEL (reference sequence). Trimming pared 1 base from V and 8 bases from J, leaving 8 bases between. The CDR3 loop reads CASSQVNPGYTF. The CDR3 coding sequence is TGTGCCAGCAGCCAAGTTAACCCAGGCTACACCTTC. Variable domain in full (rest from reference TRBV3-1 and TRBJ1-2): DTAVSQTPKYLVTQMGNDKSIKCEQNLGHDTMYWYKQDSKKFLKIMFSYNNKELIINETVPNRFSPKSPDKAHLNLHINSLELGDSAVYFCASSQVNPGYTFGSGTRLTVV.

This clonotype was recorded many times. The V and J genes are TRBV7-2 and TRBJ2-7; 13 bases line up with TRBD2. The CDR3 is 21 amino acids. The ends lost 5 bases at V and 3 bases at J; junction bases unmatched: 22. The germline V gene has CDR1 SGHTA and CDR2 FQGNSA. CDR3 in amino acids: CASSQPENLPGLAGVSYEQYF. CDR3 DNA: TGTGCCAGCAGCCAACCAGAAAATCTACCCGGACTAGCGGGAGTTAGCTACGAGCAGTACTTC.

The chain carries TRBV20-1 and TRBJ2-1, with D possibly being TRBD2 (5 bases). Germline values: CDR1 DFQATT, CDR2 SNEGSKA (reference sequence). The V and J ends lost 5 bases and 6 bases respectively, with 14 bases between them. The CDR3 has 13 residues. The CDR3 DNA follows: TGCAGTGCTCGGGGAACTAGATTCAATGAGCAGTTCTTC. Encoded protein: CSARGTRFNEQFF.

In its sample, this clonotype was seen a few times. The CDR3 DNA is TGCGCCAGCAGCCAAGAAAAGGGACCCTACGAGCAGTACTTC. Its translation is CASSQEKGPYEQYF. The chain combines TRBV4-1 with TRBJ2-7; TRBD1 or TRBD2 may be the D gene (5 bases each). The CDR3 has 14 amino acids. The V and J ends lost 0 bases and 2 bases respectively, with 8 bases between them. Germline V CDR1 and CDR2: MGHRA, YSYEKL.

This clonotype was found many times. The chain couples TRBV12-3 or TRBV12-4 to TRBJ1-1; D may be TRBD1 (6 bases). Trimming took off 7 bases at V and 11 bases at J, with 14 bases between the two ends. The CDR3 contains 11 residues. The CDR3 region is CASTLTGEAFF. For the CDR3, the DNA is TGTGCCAGCACCCTGACAGGAGAGGCTTTCTTT.

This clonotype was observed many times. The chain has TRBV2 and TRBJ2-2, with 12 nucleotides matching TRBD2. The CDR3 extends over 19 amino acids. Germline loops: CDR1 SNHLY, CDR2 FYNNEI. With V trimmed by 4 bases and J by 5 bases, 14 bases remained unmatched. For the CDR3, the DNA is TGTGCCAGCAGTGGGGCTAGCGGGAGGGTGGTACAGAGGACCGGGGAGCTGTTTTTT. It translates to CASSGASGRVVQRTGELFF.

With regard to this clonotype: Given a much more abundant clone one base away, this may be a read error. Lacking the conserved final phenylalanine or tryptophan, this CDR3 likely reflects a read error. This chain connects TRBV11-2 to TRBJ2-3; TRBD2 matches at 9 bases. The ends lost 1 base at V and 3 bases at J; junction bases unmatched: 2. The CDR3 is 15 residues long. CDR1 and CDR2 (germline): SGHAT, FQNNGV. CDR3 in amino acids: CASSLVTSGTDTQYS. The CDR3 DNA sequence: TGTGCCAGCAGCTTAGTGACTAGCGGAACAGATACGCAGTATTCT.

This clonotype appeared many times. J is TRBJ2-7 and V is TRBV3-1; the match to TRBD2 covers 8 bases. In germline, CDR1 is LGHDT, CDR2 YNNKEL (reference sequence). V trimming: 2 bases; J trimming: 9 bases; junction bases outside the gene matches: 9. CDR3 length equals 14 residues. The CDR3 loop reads CASSQPGLGGWQYF. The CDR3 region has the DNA TGTGCCAGCAGCCAACCGGGACTAGGCGGTTGGCAGTACTTC.

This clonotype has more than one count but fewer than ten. The CDR3 DNA sequence: TGTGCCACCAGTGATTCCGGGGTGACTAACACCGGGGAGCTGTTTTTT. It is translated as CATSDSGVTNTGELFF. The chain has TRBV24-1 and TRBJ2-2, with D possibly matching TRBD2 (5 bases). In germline, CDR1 is KGHDR, CDR2 SFDVKD. The CDR3 contains 16 residues. The V end lost 2 bases, the J end lost 2 bases, and 11 bases lay between the germline ends.

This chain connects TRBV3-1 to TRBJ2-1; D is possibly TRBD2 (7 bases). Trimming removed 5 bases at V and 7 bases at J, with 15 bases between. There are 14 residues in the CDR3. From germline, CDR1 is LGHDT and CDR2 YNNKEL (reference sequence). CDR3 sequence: CASSRRGGGNEQFF. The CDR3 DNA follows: TGTGCCAGCAGCAGGAGGGGAGGGGGGAATGAGCAGTTCTTC.

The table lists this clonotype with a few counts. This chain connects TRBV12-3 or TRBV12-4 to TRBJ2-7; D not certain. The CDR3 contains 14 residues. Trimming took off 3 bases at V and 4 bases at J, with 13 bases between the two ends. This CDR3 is CASSFDVGGYEQYF. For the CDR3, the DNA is TGTGCCAGCAGTTTCGATGTAGGTGGATACGAGCAGTACTTC.

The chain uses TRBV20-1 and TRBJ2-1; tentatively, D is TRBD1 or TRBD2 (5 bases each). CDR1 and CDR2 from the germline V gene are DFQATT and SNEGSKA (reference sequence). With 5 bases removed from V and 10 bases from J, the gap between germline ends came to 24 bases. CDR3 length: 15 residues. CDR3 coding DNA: TGCAGTGCTTCCCTGAGGGGCTTAGCGTCCTACGAGCAGTTCTTC. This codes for CSASLRGLASYEQFF.

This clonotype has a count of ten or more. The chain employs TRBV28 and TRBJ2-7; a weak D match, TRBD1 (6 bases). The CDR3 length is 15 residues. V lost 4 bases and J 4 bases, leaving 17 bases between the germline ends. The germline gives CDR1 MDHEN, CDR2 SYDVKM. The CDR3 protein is CASSSPGTIHYEQYF. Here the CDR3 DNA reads TGTGCCAGCAGTTCCCCCGGGACAATTCATTACGAGCAGTACTTC.

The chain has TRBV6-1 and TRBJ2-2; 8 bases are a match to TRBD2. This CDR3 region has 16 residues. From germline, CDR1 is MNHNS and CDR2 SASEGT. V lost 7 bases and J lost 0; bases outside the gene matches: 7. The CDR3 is CASTARGVANTGELFF. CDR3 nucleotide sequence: TGTGCCAGCACCGCGCGGGGGGTGGCGAACACCGGGGAGCTGTTTTTT.

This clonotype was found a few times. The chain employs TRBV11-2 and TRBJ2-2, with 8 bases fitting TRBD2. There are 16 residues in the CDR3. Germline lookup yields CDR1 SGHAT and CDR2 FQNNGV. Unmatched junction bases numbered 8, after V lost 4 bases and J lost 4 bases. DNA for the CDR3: TGTGCCAGCAGCTCCCCGTCCGGGGGGGGCACCGGGGAGCTGTTTTTT. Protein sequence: CASSSPSGGGTGELFF.